A single sample is the source of the 16 T cell receptor beta chains below, sequenced in a study of cytomegalovirus exposure and HLA in healthy donors. Assay used: immunoSEQ multiplex PCR; TCRdb lists only in-frame clones, some missing. There are 150,000 to 200,000 clones in the sample; about 86% occur only once, and around 2.4% lies in the top ten. Material for sequencing was PBMCs. These receptors came from a woman under 30 in good health and CMV-seronegative.

The chain is built from TRBV18 and TRBJ2-2; weak D call: TRBD2 (5 bases). The germline CDR1 and CDR2 sequences are KGHSH and LQKENI. This CDR3 contains 14 residues. V was shortened by 4 bases and J by 6 bases, with 12 bases between the two germline ends. The CDR3 DNA is TGTGCCAGCTCACTCGGGATGCGCGCCGGGGAGCTGTTTTTT. Encoded protein: CASSLGMRAGELFF.

The rearrangement uses TRBV7-6 and TRBJ2-1; 8 bases agree with TRBD1. V shed 5 bases and J 0 bases; nucleotides not matched to a gene: 6. This CDR3 contains 16 residues. Germline CDR1 reads SGHVS; CDR2 reads FNYEAQ. CDR3 coding DNA: TGTGCCAGCAGCAGCCTGACAGGGGTCTCCTACAATGAGCAGTTCTTC. Protein sequence: CASSSLTGVSYNEQFF.

This clone came up a few times. In the same sample, other DNA sequences code for this CDR3. The rearrangement uses TRBV4-1 and TRBJ2-1; D not resolved. Germline V gene sequence: CDR1 MGHRA, CDR2 YSYEKL. CDR3 length equals 12 residues. V was trimmed by 0 bases and J by 10 bases, leaving 7 bases between them. The CDR3 region is CASSQDRVEQFF. CDR3 DNA sequence: TGCGCCAGCAGCCAAGATCGCGTAGAGCAGTTCTTC.

This chain uses TRBV5-8 with TRBJ1-1; no firm D call. Trimming took off 2 bases at V and 10 bases at J, with 12 bases between the two ends. CDR3 length: 12 amino acids. Germline CDR1 reads SGHTS; CDR2 reads YDEGEE. This CDR3 reads CASSFFVGRAFF. CDR3 in DNA: TGTGCCAGCAGCTTTTTCGTAGGGAGAGCTTTCTTT.

The chain combines TRBV27 with TRBJ1-1; maybe TRBD1 (5 bases). Trimming cost V 8 bases and J 7 bases, with 23 bases left between them. CDR3 length equals 15 residues. The germline V gene encodes CDR1 MNHEY and CDR2 SMNVEV (reference sequence). In nucleotides, the CDR3 is TGTGCCAGCCGTCTCGATCGGGGGATTGGAAGTGAAGCTTTCTTT. It yields the protein CASRLDRGIGSEAFF.

V usage is TRBV29-1 and J usage is TRBJ1-2; possibly TRBD1 for D (5 bases). Looked up from germline, CDR1 is SQVTM and CDR2 is ANQGSEA. This CDR3 region has 14 residues. Deletions cut 6 bases from V and 2 bases from J, with 16 bases between. The CDR3 here is CSVRVSPSNYGYTF. CDR3 DNA sequence: TGCAGCGTCAGGGTTTCCCCGAGCAACTATGGCTACACCTTC. Using reference TRBV29-1 and TRBJ1-2 for the parts outside the CDR3, the full variable domain is SAVISQKPSRDICQRGTSLTIQCQVDSQVTMMFWYRQQPGQSLTLIATANQGSEATYESGFVIDKFPISRPNLTFSTLTVSNMSPEDSSIYLCSVRVSPSNYGYTFGSGTRLTVV.

This clone has only one observation. V gene TRBV6-5 combines with J gene TRBJ1-3; D perhaps matches TRBD1 (5 bases). Germline CDR1 reads MNHEY; CDR2 reads SVGAGI. Trimming took off 8 bases at V and 0 bases at J, with 14 bases between the two ends. The CDR3 length is 15 residues. In DNA, the CDR3 is TGTGCCAGCGGGGCCCTCAAGCACTCTGGAAACACCATATATTTT. Translating gives CASGALKHSGNTIYF.

This chain links TRBV7-9 with TRBJ1-4; no reliable D call. The CDR3 sequence is 12 residues long. Trimming stripped 2 bases from V and 5 bases from J, with 3 bases between. Per the germline V gene, CDR1 is SEHNR and CDR2 is FQNEAQ (reference sequence). The CDR3 here is CASSLLNEKLFF. Here the CDR3 DNA reads TGTGCCAGCAGCTTACTCAATGAAAAACTGTTTTTT. The full variable domain, rest sourced from reference TRBV7-9 and TRBJ1-4, is DTGVSQNPRHKITKRGQNVTFRCDPISEHNRLYWYRQTLGQGPEFLTYFQNEAQLEKSRLLSDRFSAERPKGSFSTLEIQRTEQGDSAMYLCASSLLNEKLFFGSGTQLSVL.

This clone occurred a few times. The chain couples TRBV7-3 to TRBJ2-3; D is uncertain. V shed 4 bases and J shed 3 bases, with 5 bases lying between them. Germline values: CDR1 SGHTA, CDR2 FQGTGA. CDR3 size: 12 residues. The CDR3 bases are TGTGCCAGCAGCTCGCTAACAGATACGCAGTATTTT. It codes for CASSSLTDTQYF.

The CDR3 here is CASSNLWGDNSPLHF. Here the CDR3 DNA reads TGTGCCAGCAGTAACTTGTGGGGGGATAATTCACCCCTCCACTTT. The chain joins TRBV27 to TRBJ1-6; TRBD1 is a possible D gene (5 bases). This CDR3 spans 15 amino acids. Germline CDR1 is MNHEY and CDR2 is SMNVEV (reference sequence). Trimming left V 5 bases short and J 5 bases short, with 13 bases between.

The CDR3 DNA reads as TGCGCCAGCAGCTCGGGGACAGCTAATGAAAAACTGTTTTTT. This sequence encodes CASSSGTANEKLFF. The J gene is TRBJ1-4, the V gene TRBV5-1; 7 nucleotides agree with TRBD1. V trimming: 3 bases; J trimming: 3 bases; junction bases outside the gene matches: 2. The CDR3 has 14 residues. Germline V gene data show CDR1 as SGHRS and CDR2 as YFSETQ.

The rearrangement uses TRBV7-6 and TRBJ2-1, with D perhaps TRBD2 (5 bases). Germline V lookup: CDR1 SGHVS, CDR2 FNYEAQ. The V and J ends lost 4 bases and 1 base respectively, with 14 bases between them. The CDR3 sequence is 16 residues long. The CDR3 sequence is CASSSPVGGSYNEQFF. CDR3 in DNA: TGTGCCAGCAGCTCCCCCGTCGGAGGATCCTACAATGAGCAGTTCTTC. The entire variable domain, with the rest obtained from reference TRBV7-6 and TRBJ2-1, is as follows: GAGVSQSPRYKVTKRGQDVALRCDPISGHVSLYWYRQALGQGPEFLTYFNYEAQQDKSGLPNDRFSAERPEGSISTLTIQRTEQRDSAMYRCASSSPVGGSYNEQFFGPGTRLTVL.

The rearrangement uses TRBV10-2 and TRBJ1-2; tentatively, D is TRBD1 (6 bases). Germline-derived CDR1 and CDR2 are WSHSY and SAAADI. This CDR3 has 14 residues. V was shortened by 3 bases and J by 4 bases, with 12 bases between the two germline ends. CDR3 nucleotide sequence: TGCGCCAGCAGTGATCAGGGGCGGCTCTATGGCTACACCTTC. Its protein is CASSDQGRLYGYTF.

J is TRBJ2-6 and V is TRBV27; 9 bases line up with TRBD1. There are 21 residues in the CDR3. V lost 4 bases and J lost 9; bases outside the gene matches: 25. In germline, CDR1 is MNHEY, CDR2 SMNVEV (reference sequence). CDR3 DNA: TGTGCCAGCAGTTCCTCACCACTCACAGGGGGCCCGGCGAGAAGATTCAACGTCCTGACTTTC. Amino acid sequence: CASSSSPLTGGPARRFNVLTF. The full variable domain, with the rest looked up from reference TRBV27 and TRBJ2-6, is EAQVTQNPRYLITVTGKKLTVTCSQNMNHEYMSWYRQDPGLGLRQIYYSMNVEVTDKGDVPEGYKVSRKEKRNFPLILESPSPNQTSLYFCASSSSPLTGGPARRFNVLTFGAGSRLTVL.

The chain carries TRBV7-9 and TRBJ2-4; D ambiguous. V shed 5 bases and J shed 0 bases, with 14 bases lying between them. CDR1 is SEHNR, CDR2 FQNEAQ, per germline (reference sequence). The CDR3 covers 16 residues. The CDR3 DNA reads as TGTGCCAGCAGCGCTCCTCTACTTGAAGCCAAAAACATTCAGTACTTC. Protein sequence: CASSAPLLEAKNIQYF.

The rearrangement joins TRBV7-9 to TRBJ1-4; 8 bases map to TRBD1. In germline, CDR1 is SEHNR, CDR2 FQNEAQ (reference sequence). The CDR3 consists of 14 residues. Trimming removed 5 bases from V and 7 bases from J; junction bases left unmatched: 6. The CDR3 sequence: CASSPRTGTEKLFF. The CDR3 DNA is TGTGCCAGCAGCCCTAGGACAGGGACTGAAAAACTGTTTTTT.